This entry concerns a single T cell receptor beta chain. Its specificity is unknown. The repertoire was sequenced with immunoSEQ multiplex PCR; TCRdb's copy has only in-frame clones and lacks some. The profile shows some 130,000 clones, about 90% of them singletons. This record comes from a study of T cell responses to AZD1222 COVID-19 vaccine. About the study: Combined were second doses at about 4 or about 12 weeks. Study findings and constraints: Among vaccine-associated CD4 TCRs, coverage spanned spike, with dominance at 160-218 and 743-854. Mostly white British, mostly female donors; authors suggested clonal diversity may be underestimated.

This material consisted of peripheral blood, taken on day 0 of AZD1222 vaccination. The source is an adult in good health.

Written as DNA, the CDR3 is TGTGCCAGTGGACTCGACTACAATGAGCAGTTCTTC. Translated, it gives CASGLDYNEQFF. J is TRBJ2-1 and V is TRBV19; perhaps TRBD2 as D (5 bases). V lost 8 bases to trimming and J lost 3 bases, with 8 bases between them. Germline lookup yields CDR1 LNHDA and CDR2 SQIVND (reference sequence). The CDR3 has 12 residues.